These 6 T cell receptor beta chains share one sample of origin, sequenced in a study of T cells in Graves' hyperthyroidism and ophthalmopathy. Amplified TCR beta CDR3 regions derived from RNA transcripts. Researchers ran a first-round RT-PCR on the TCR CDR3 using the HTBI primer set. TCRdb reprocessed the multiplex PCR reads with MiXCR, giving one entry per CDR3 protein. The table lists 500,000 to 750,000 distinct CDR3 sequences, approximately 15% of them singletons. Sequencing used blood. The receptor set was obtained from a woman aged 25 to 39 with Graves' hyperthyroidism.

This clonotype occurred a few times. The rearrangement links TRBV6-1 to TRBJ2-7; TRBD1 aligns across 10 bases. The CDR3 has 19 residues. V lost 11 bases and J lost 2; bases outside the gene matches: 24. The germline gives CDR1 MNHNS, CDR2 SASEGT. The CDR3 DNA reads TGTGCCGGCCAAATTACCTCCGGGACAGGGGTATTCAACACCTACGAGCAGTACTTC. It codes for CAGQITSGTGVFNTYEQYF.

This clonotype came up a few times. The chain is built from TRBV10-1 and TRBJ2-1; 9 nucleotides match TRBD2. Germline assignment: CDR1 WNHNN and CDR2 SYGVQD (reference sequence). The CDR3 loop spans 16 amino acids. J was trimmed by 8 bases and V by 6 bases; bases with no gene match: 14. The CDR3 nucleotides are TGCGCCAGCAGCGCCCGGGGGCTAGCGGGAAGCGATGAGCAGTTCTTC. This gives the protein CASSARGLAGSDEQFF.

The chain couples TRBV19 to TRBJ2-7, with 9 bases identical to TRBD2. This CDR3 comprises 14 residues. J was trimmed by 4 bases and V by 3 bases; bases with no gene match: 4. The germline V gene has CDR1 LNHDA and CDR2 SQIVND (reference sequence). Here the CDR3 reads CASSILAGRYEQYF. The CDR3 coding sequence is TGTGCCAGTAGTATCCTAGCGGGAAGGTACGAGCAGTACTTC.

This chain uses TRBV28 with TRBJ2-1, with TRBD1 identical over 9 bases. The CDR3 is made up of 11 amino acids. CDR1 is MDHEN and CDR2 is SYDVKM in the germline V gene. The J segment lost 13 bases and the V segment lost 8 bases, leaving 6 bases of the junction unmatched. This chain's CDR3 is CASHGTGQQFF. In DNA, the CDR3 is TGTGCCAGCCATGGGACAGGGCAACAGTTCTTC.

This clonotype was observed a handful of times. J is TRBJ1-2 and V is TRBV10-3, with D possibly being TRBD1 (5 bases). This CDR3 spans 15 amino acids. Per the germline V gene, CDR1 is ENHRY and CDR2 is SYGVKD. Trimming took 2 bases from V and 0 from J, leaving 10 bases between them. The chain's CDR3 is CAISEQGGTNYGYTF. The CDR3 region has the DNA TGTGCCATCAGTGAGCAGGGCGGCACTAACTATGGCTACACCTTC.

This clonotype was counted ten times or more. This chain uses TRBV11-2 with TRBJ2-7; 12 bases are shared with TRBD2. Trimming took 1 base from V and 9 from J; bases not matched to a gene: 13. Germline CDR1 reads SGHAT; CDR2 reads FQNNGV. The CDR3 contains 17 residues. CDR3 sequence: CASSLAGLAGPLEGQYF. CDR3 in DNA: TGTGCCAGCAGCTTAGCCGGACTAGCGGGGCCCCTGGAGGGGCAGTACTTC.